This T cell receptor beta chain was sequenced during a study of beta chain features in type 1 diabetes. As for the study in general: Analysis included around 100 million sorted cells drawn from all samples. Study results and caveats: All four CD4+ subsets of Type 1 diabetes patients contained TCRB CDR3s that were moderately but significantly shorter. Patients with type 1 diabetes showed fewer VDJ junction insertions and more deletions.

V gave up 7 bases and J gave up 6 bases; unmatched junction bases: 11. The CDR3 totals 14 residues. Looked up from germline, CDR1 is MGHDK and CDR2 is SYGVNS. About this clone: Its antigen is undetermined.

Populations obtained by sorting all exceeded 98% purity. Of the isolated RNA, all was reverse transcribed, and so the sequenced material was expressed TCRB transcripts. Profiled with immunoSEQ multiplex PCR; TCRdb holds only in-frame clones, not every one. The profile shows a few hundred thousand clones, over 7.5% of them singletons. The J gene is TRBJ2-7, the V gene TRBV25-1; TRBD2 agrees at 8 bases. This receptor was taken from a woman aged 18-35 years in good health. The sample taken for sequencing was naive CD4+ T cells from blood. The chain's CDR3 is CASTTSGRLLEQYF. CDR3 nucleotide sequence: TGTGCCAGCACTACGAGCGGGAGACTCCTCGAGCAGTACTTC.